This TCR beta chain comes out of a study of cytomegalovirus exposure and HLA in healthy donors (dated by TCRdb to the late 2010s). Background for the entire study: According to a later analysis, one platform produced both the 110 or so validation repertoires and the 620 or so repertoires of the first cohort. Along with the approximately 650-subject first cohort, a separate validation cohort of over a hundred different subjects was used. The aim of the study was to test whether cataloging public T cell receptors could identify signatures of past pathogen exposure. To predict cytomegalovirus infection status, the study combined high-throughput TCR immunosequencing, statistical association of individual TCRs with disease status, and machine learning. Overall study results and their limits: The study gave a list of about 150 TCR beta chains associated with cytomegalovirus. Cytomegalovirus status was reported to be diagnosed by the classifier with high specificity and sensitivity in both the original and validation cohorts. It was suggested by the authors that the approach could potentially be generalized to other disease states and immunological phenotypes. Of the cluster scores, approximately 94% were above 0 in a later analysis, which found that TCRs clustered in the first cohort also tended to co-occur in the 95 to 150 validation repertoires. A later analysis lacked HLA typing for the validation cohort, so it scored co-occurrence in that cohort across all 110 or so repertoires. In vitro tests confirmed that a few of the cytomegalovirus-associated TCR beta chains recognize cytomegalovirus antigens. Most TCR sequences were observed very rarely across donors, whereas some public TCRs were present in many individuals.

As concerns this clone: Its specific antigen is unknown. Base qualities were left out, and no much larger clone turns up one base away.

Its CDR3 holds 16 amino acids, cysteine through phenylalanine. Just the 48-base CDR3 DNA is kept, in frame starting at base 1. From a lookup of the germline V gene (reference sequence), CDR1 and CDR2 are SEHNR and FQNEAQ. Here V drops 5 bases and J drops 1 base, and the junction holds 7 bases not matched to any gene. Donors formed part of the validation cohort, which comprised about 130 subjects and was distinct from the first cohort of under 850 subjects. The protocol used for the library was the immunoSEQ multiplex PCR assay. Regarding the original processing steps: To diagnose cytomegalovirus status from the catalog of TCR beta chain sequences, a statistical classification framework was built. As stored in TCRdb, this immuneACCESS dataset retains in-frame rearrangements with V and J assigned. A fraction of the clones does not appear; measured against another copy, unresolved V genes explain less than half of the discrepancy, and the remainder lacks a known reason. D and trimming were read from the DNA, whereas the V and J calls and clone size are those reported in that table. In this sample the table shows 130,000 or so clones, about 90% of which occur a single time. About 3.5% of the sample rests with the top ten.

This TCR was sampled from a man aged 25-45 years in good health and CMV-seronegative. This receptor chain uses TRBV7-9 and TRBJ2-5, with 10 bases matching TRBD2. Sequenced: PBMCs. The DNA is as follows: TGTGCCAGCAGCCCAGAAGTAGCGGGGGGCCAAGAGACCCAGTACTTC. Translated, this is CASSPEVAGGQETQYF.